This T cell receptor beta chain was retrieved from a study of shared clonotypes between healthy human individuals. Study observations and caveats: Clonotypes not shared had lower generation probabilities than those common to all four donors. Represented diversity (both genetic and exposure-history) was limited by the small number of donors.

Clones were read by immunoSEQ multiplex PCR, and TCRdb kept only the in-frame ones, dropping some. The sample has over 2 million clones, roughly 96% seen once. Germline CDR1 reads GTSNPN; CDR2 reads SVGIG (reference sequence). Trimming removed 3 bases from V and 1 base from J, with 10 bases in between. The CDR3 sequence is 14 residues long. About this clone: Its antigen is not known.

The sequenced sample was naive CD4+ T cells sorted from blood. Subset in this sample: CD45RA+ positively selected. The sequence was obtained from a man younger than 35 in good health. V gene TRBV30 combines with J gene TRBJ2-4; D uncertain. The CDR3 region has the DNA TGTGCCTGGAGGCAGATAAAGGCCAAAAACATTCAGTACTTC. The encoded protein is CAWRQIKAKNIQYF. Looking up the rest from reference TRBV30 and TRBJ2-4 gives the full variable domain: SQTIHQWPATLVQPVGSPLSLECTVEGTSNPNLYWYRQAAGRGLQLLFYSVGIGQISSEVPQNLSASRPQDRQFILSSKKLLLSDSGFYLCAWRQIKAKNIQYFGAGTRLSVL.